One sample yielded the 29 T cell receptor beta chains listed below, sequenced in a study of T cell responses to AZD1222 COVID-19 vaccine. Libraries were prepared by immunoSEQ multiplex PCR; TCRdb keeps only in-frame clonotypes and omits some of them. Among 150,000 or so clones listed, around 90% were seen once. The sequenced sample was peripheral blood, obtained 28 days after the second dose of the MenACWY control vaccine. The receptor source for this set is an adult who received the MenACWY meningococcal vaccine as a control.

CDR3 loop: CSPWDRGTEAFF. The CDR3 nucleotides read TGCAGCCCTTGGGACAGGGGAACTGAAGCTTTCTTT. The rearrangement joins TRBV29-1 to TRBJ1-1, with 10 bases fitting TRBD1. Germline V CDR1 and CDR2: SQVTM, ANQGSEA. The CDR3 runs 12 residues. Trimming at V came to 8 bases and at J to 5 bases, leaving 5 bases not matched to a gene.

This clone was observed a few times. The same CDR3 also results from other DNA sequences found in this sample. The rearrangement uses TRBV4-3 and TRBJ1-1, with D unclear. From germline, CDR1 is LGHNA and CDR2 YSLEER. V was trimmed by 0 bases and J by 5 bases, leaving 10 bases between them. This CDR3 has 14 amino acids. The CDR3 bases are TGCGCCAGCAGCCAAGATGGGCGAGGGACTGAAGCTTTCTTT. It translates to CASSQDGRGTEAFF.

V usage is TRBV7-2 and J usage is TRBJ2-7; TRBD1 agrees at 7 bases. The CDR3 has 13 amino acids. Germline loops: CDR1 SGHTA, CDR2 FQGNSA. J gave up 5 bases and V 5 bases, and 6 bases lay outside the gene matches. DNA for the CDR3: TGTGCCAGCAGCATTAGACAGGGCCACGAGCAGTACTTC. Its translation: CASSIRQGHEQYF.

The V gene is TRBV30, the J gene TRBJ1-3, with no clear D. Trimming removed 0 bases at V and 4 bases at J, with 13 bases between. The CDR3 loop spans 15 amino acids. From germline, CDR1 is GTSNPN and CDR2 SVGIG (reference sequence). CDR3 region: CAWSVRRRLGNTIYF. The CDR3, as DNA: TGTGCCTGGAGTGTACGTCGCAGGTTGGGAAACACCATATATTTT.

This clone came up a few times. The V call is TRBV6-2 or TRBV6-3, the J call TRBJ2-1, with TRBD2 as a possible D gene (6 bases). Trimming took off 6 bases at V and 4 bases at J, with 19 bases between the two ends. CDR1 is MNHEY, CDR2 SVGEGT, per germline. There are 16 residues in the CDR3. As DNA, the CDR3 is TGTGCCAGCAGCCTCCATCGGGTAGCGGCTTACAATGAGCAGTTCTTC. Amino acid sequence: CASSLHRVAAYNEQFF.

This chain uses TRBV5-1 with TRBJ1-5; D uncertain. The V end was cut by 0 bases, the J end by 3 bases, with 7 bases between. Per the germline V gene, CDR1 is SGHRS and CDR2 is YFSETQ. The CDR3 runs to 14 residues. For the CDR3, the DNA is TGCGCCAGCAGCTTGGATCTCACCAATCAGCCCCAGCATTTT. This sequence encodes CASSLDLTNQPQHF.

In this sample, this clone turned up a few times. V and J are TRBV6-1 and TRBJ1-5; the D gene is possibly TRBD1 (6 bases). The CDR3 has 15 amino acids. With 1 base removed from V and 5 bases from J, the gap between germline ends came to 12 bases. Germline CDR1 reads MNHNS; CDR2 reads SASEGT. Here the CDR3 DNA reads TGTGCCAGCAGTGAAGGGGTAGGGGGACATCAGCCCCAGCATTTT. It translates to CASSEGVGGHQPQHF.

The CDR3 protein is CASSLPDGEKLFF. For the CDR3, the DNA is TGTGCCAGCAGTTTGCCGGACGGTGAAAAACTGTTTTTT. V usage is TRBV28 and J usage is TRBJ1-4; no clear D. Per the germline V gene, CDR1 is MDHEN and CDR2 is SYDVKM. The V end was cut by 3 bases, the J end by 7 bases, with 9 bases between. This CDR3 is built from 13 residues.

The V and J genes are TRBV19 and TRBJ2-1; 12 nucleotides agree with TRBD2. The CDR3 length is 16 residues. Germline CDR1 and CDR2: LNHDA and SQIVND (reference sequence). Trimming at V came to 4 bases and at J to 2 bases, leaving 3 bases not matched to a gene. The CDR3 loop is CASSTLAGGTYNEQFF. CDR3 coding DNA: TGTGCCAGTAGTACCCTAGCGGGAGGGACCTACAATGAGCAGTTCTTC.

This sequence joins TRBV6-4 and TRBJ2-3; D possibly corresponds to TRBD2 (6 bases). The CDR3 extends over 14 amino acids. Germline V CDR1 and CDR2: MRHNA, SNTAGT. V was shortened by 6 bases and J by 2 bases, with 12 bases between the two germline ends. This CDR3 reads CASSQGLNTDTQYF. CDR3 coding DNA: TGTGCCAGCAGCCAGGGACTGAACACAGATACGCAGTATTTT.

This sequence joins TRBV10-3 and TRBJ1-2, with 9 positions matching TRBD1. Germline values: CDR1 ENHRY, CDR2 SYGVKD. The CDR3 has 14 amino acids. V was clipped by 10 bases and J by 6 bases; unmatched bases: 12. The CDR3: CATGDRVGRDGYTF. The CDR3 DNA follows: TGTGCCACAGGGGACAGGGTAGGCAGAGATGGCTACACCTTC.

The gene calls are TRBV19 and TRBJ1-5; D might be TRBD1 (6 bases). The CDR3 has 16 residues. Germline CDR1 is LNHDA and CDR2 is SQIVND (reference sequence). V was pared by 5 bases and J by 3 bases, with 17 bases between. CDR3 DNA: TGTGCCAGTAGTTCAGGGGACCGTTTTTTCAATCAGCCCCAGCATTTT. Residues: CASSSGDRFFNQPQHF. The whole variable domain, remainder taken from reference TRBV19 and TRBJ1-5, is DGGITQSPKYLFRKEGQNVTLSCEQNLNHDAMYWYRQDPGQGLRLIYYSQIVNDFQKGDIAEGYSVSREKKESFPLTVTSAQKNPTAFYLCASSSGDRFFNQPQHFGDGTRLSIL.

A single count supports this clone. The chain joins TRBV29-1 to TRBJ1-2; D is possibly TRBD1 (5 bases). CDR1 and CDR2 (germline): SQVTM, ANQGSEA. The V end lost 6 bases, the J end lost 3 bases, and 8 bases lay between the germline ends. This CDR3 is 11 amino acids long. CDR3 sequence reads: CSVGGDYGYTF. CDR3 nucleotide sequence: TGCAGCGTCGGAGGGGACTATGGCTACACCTTC.

Here the CDR3 reads CAWDHSTGELFF. The DNA for the CDR3 is TGTGCCTGGGACCACAGCACCGGGGAGCTGTTTTTT. The genes are TRBV30 and TRBJ2-2; D remains ambiguous. The germline V gene encodes CDR1 GTSNPN and CDR2 SVGIG (reference sequence). The V gene lost 5 bases and the J gene lost 4 bases, with 8 bases spanning the gap. The CDR3 length is 12 residues.

This clone was seen once. This chain uses TRBV12-3 or TRBV12-4 with TRBJ1-2; 7 bases align to TRBD1. The CDR3 runs to 13 residues. V lost 5 bases, J lost 4 bases, and 4 bases stayed unmatched. The CDR3 sequence: CASSTGTVYGYTF. The CDR3 nucleotides read TGTGCCAGCAGTACCGGGACAGTCTATGGCTACACCTTC.

The CDR3 is CSVLGADYGYTF. DNA of the CDR3: TGCAGCGTTCTCGGTGCAGACTATGGCTACACCTTC. V and J are TRBV29-1 and TRBJ1-2; D remains ambiguous. Trimming removed 5 bases at V and 3 bases at J, with 10 bases between. This CDR3 is built from 12 residues. Germline values: CDR1 SQVTM, CDR2 ANQGSEA.

The gene calls are TRBV28 and TRBJ1-4; D gene uncertain. V dropped 4 bases and J dropped 10 bases, with 4 bases sitting between them. The germline gives CDR1 MDHEN, CDR2 SYDVKM. This CDR3 has 10 amino acids. This chain's CDR3 is CASSYRKLFF. CDR3 DNA sequence: TGTGCCAGCAGTTACCGAAAACTGTTTTTT.

The chain links TRBV28 to TRBJ2-5, with no clear D. The CDR3 has 13 residues. CDR1 and CDR2 (germline): MDHEN, SYDVKM. The ends were cut back, 6 bases at V and 4 bases at J, with 12 bases in the middle. The CDR3 DNA is TGTGCCAGCAGGGGGATTGGGCGAGAGACCCAGTACTTC. It codes for CASRGIGRETQYF.

This clone was observed once. The V gene is TRBV7-2, the J gene TRBJ2-2, with D possibly matching TRBD2 (7 bases). CDR1 is SGHTA and CDR2 is FQGNSA in the germline V gene. V was trimmed by 8 bases and J by 6 bases, leaving 13 bases between them. The CDR3 runs 13 residues. The CDR3 nucleotides are TGTGCCAGCGGACTAGGGGGGCCCGGGGAGCTGTTTTTT. Residues: CASGLGGPGELFF.

The genes are TRBV5-1 and TRBJ2-5, with a tentative D call TRBD1 (6 bases). Trimming left V 4 bases short and J 3 bases short, with 13 bases between. The CDR3 is made up of 14 amino acids. Germline lookup yields CDR1 SGHRS and CDR2 YFSETQ. CDR3 nucleotide sequence: TGCGCCAGCAGCCCCGGTACAGGGAAAGAGACCCAGTACTTC. This translates into CASSPGTGKETQYF.

The V and J genes are TRBV30 and TRBJ2-3; D not resolved. V was pared by 5 bases and J by 2 bases, with 20 bases between. Germline V gene data show CDR1 as GTSNPN and CDR2 as SVGIG (reference sequence). This CDR3 comprises 16 residues. This CDR3 reads CAWVGYGSPSTDTQYF. The CDR3 nucleotides read TGTGCCTGGGTGGGGTACGGTAGCCCTTCCACAGATACGCAGTATTTT.

The gene calls are TRBV1 and TRBJ2-5; no DNA check was done on the table's D call, TRBD2. TRBV1 is recorded as a pseudogene. The CDR3 totals 18 residues. The CDR3 nucleotides are TGCACCAGCAGCCAAGAACTAGCGGGAGGAAGATGTGGGGAGACCCAGTACTTC. Translating it yields CTSSQELAGGRCGETQYF.

The V call is TRBV18, the J call TRBJ2-7, with TRBD1 matching over 9 bases. J lost 2 bases, V lost 2 bases, and 4 bases had no gene match. The CDR3 runs to 15 residues. The germline V gene encodes CDR1 KGHSH and CDR2 LQKENI. CDR3 region: CASSPRQGETYEQYF. The CDR3 DNA is TGTGCCAGCTCACCAAGACAGGGGGAGACCTACGAGCAGTACTTC.

The chain is built from TRBV18 and TRBJ1-5; D is undetermined. Germline lookup yields CDR1 KGHSH and CDR2 LQKENI. The CDR3 runs to 14 residues. With 2 bases removed from V and 6 bases from J, the gap between germline ends came to 11 bases. This CDR3 is CASSPGIETQPQHF. CDR3 nucleotide sequence: TGTGCCAGCTCACCAGGGATTGAAACTCAGCCCCAGCATTTT.

This clone appeared a single time. Here the CDR3 DNA reads TGTGCCAGCAGCGTCAGTTCGGGGGAAGTTCAGTACGAGCAGTACTTC. It yields the protein CASSVSSGEVQYEQYF. The chain carries TRBV7-2 and TRBJ2-7; D may be TRBD2 (6 bases). The CDR3 consists of 16 residues. Germline CDR1 and CDR2: SGHTA and FQGNSA. Trimming cost V 5 bases and J 4 bases, with 21 bases left between them.

The V gene is TRBV3-1 (or the pseudogene TRBV3-2), the J gene TRBJ2-5; 9 nucleotides match TRBD1. Germline-derived CDR1 and CDR2 are LGHDT and YNNKEL (reference sequence). V shed 0 bases, J shed 3 bases, and the junction held 17 bases outside the gene matches. This CDR3 comprises 20 residues. The CDR3 loop is CASSQEGLNTRDRDKETQYF. The CDR3, as DNA: TGTGCCAGCAGCCAAGAAGGCCTGAATACCCGGGACAGGGACAAAGAGACCCAGTACTTC.

The rearrangement joins TRBV28 to TRBJ2-7; 12 bases line up with TRBD1. J lost 8 bases, V lost 0 bases, and 8 bases had no gene match. Germline V CDR1 and CDR2: MDHEN, SYDVKM. The length of the CDR3 is 16 residues. CDR3 DNA: TGTGCCAGCAGTTTATGGCGCCGGGACAGGGGGCGCAAGCAGTACTTC. Translated, it gives CASSLWRRDRGRKQYF. The full variable domain, in which reference TRBV28 and TRBJ2-7 provide the parts outside the CDR3, is DVKVTQSSRYLVKRTGEKVFLECVQDMDHENMFWYRQDPGLGLRLIYFSYDVKMKEKGDIPEGYSVSREKKERFSLILESASTNQTSMYLCASSLWRRDRGRKQYFGPGTRLTVT.

This rearrangement joins TRBV27 to TRBJ1-2; maybe TRBD1 (6 bases). Germline CDR1 and CDR2: MNHEY and SMNVEV (reference sequence). The CDR3 has 15 residues. Trimming removed 3 bases from V and 2 bases from J, with 13 bases in between. CDR3 nucleotides: TGTGCCAGCAGTTTGGGGGGCAGGGAAAACTATGGCTACACCTTC. Protein sequence: CASSLGGRENYGYTF.

V usage is TRBV6-5 and J usage is TRBJ2-3; TRBD2 aligns across 9 bases. Germline CDR1 reads MNHEY; CDR2 reads SVGAGI. The CDR3 consists of 15 residues. After removal of 0 bases from V and 3 bases from J, the junction contained 1 base not matched to a gene. CDR3 amino acids: CASSYSTSGTDTQYF. For the CDR3, the DNA is TGTGCCAGCAGTTACTCGACTAGCGGTACAGATACGCAGTATTTT.